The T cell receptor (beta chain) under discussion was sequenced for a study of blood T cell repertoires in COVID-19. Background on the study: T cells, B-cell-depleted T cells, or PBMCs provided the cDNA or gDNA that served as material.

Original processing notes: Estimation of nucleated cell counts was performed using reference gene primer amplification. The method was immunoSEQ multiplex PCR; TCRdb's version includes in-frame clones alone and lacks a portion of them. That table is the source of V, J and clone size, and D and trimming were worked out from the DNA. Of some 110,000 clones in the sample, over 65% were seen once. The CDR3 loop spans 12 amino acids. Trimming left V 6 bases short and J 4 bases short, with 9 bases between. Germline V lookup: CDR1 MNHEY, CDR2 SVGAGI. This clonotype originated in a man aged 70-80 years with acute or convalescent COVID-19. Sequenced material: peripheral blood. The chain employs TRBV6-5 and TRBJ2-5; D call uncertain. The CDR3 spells CASSRDRETQYF. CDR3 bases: TGTGCCAGCAGCCGAGATCGAGAGACCCAGTACTTC.